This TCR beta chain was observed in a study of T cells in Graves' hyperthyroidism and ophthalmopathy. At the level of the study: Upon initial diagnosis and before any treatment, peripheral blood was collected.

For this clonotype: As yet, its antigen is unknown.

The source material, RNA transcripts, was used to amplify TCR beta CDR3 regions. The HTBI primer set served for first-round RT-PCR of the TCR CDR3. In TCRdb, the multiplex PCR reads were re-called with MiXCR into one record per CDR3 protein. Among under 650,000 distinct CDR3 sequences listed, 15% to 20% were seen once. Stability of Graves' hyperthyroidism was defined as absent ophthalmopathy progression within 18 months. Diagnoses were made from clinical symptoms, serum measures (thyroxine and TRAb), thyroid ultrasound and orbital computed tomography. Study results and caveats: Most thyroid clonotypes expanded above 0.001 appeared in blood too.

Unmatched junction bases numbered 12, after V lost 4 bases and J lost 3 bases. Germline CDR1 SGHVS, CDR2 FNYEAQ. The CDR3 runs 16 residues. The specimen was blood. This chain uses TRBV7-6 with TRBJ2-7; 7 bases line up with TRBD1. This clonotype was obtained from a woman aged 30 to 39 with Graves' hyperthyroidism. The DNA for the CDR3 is TGTGCCAGCAGCTCAGGGGGTCCAGCTACCCGCTACGAGCAGTACTTC. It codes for CASSSGGPATRYEQYF.